This TCR beta chain was observed in a study of T cell responses to AZD1222 COVID-19 vaccine. On the study more broadly: The study pooled second doses at about 4 or about 12 weeks. General study results and limits: Baseline seropositivity characterized only a handful of AZD1222 recipients. CD4 TCRs linked to vaccination spanned spike, dominating at 160-218 and 743-854.

The protocol was immunoSEQ multiplex PCR, while the TCRdb copy is restricted to in-frame clones and leaves out a portion. The data show under 200,000 clones, with roughly 94% seen just once and 0.64% held by the top ten. Details on this clone: The antigen remains unidentified.

Germline CDR1 and CDR2: SGDLS and YYNGEE. V gave up 7 bases and J gave up 4 bases, with 11 bases separating them. The CDR3 runs to 12 residues. Sequencing was performed on peripheral blood, taken on day 0 of AZD1222 vaccination. The TCR originated in an adult in good health. The chain is built from TRBV9 and TRBJ1-1; TRBD1 might be the D (5 bases). This CDR3 is CASSPGATEAFF. CDR3 nucleotides: TGTGCCAGCTCCCCTGGGGCCACTGAAGCTTTCTTT.